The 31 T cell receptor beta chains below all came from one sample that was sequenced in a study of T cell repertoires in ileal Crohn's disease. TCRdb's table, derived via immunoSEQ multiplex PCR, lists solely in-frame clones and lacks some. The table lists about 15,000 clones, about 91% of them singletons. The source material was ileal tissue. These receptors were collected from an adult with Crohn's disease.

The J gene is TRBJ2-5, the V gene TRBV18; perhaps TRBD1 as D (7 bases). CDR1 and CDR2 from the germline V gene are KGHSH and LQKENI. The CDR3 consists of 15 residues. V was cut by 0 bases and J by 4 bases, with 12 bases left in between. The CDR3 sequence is CASSPPAGGGETQYF. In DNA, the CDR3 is TGTGCCAGCTCACCACCGGCAGGGGGAGGAGAGACCCAGTACTTC.

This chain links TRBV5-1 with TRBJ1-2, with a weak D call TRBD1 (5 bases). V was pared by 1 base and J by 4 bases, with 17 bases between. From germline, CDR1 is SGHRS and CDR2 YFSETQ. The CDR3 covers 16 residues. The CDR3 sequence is CASSLREGLTSYGYTF. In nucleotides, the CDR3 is TGCGCCAGCAGCTTGCGGGAGGGGTTGACTTCCTATGGCTACACCTTC.

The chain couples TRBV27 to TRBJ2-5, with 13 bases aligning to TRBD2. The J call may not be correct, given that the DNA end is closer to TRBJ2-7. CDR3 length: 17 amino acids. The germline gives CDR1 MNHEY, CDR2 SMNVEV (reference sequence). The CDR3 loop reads CASSHLGTSGTTYEQYF. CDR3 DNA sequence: TGTGCCAGCAGCCACCTTGGGACTAGCGGGACGACCTACGAGCAGTACTTC.

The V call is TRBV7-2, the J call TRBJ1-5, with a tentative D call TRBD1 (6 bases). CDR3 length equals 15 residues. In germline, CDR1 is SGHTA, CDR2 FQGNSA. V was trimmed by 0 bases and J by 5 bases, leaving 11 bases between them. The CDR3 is CASSLAPTGYQPQHF. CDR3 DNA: TGTGCCAGCAGCTTAGCACCGACAGGTTATCAGCCCCAGCATTTT.

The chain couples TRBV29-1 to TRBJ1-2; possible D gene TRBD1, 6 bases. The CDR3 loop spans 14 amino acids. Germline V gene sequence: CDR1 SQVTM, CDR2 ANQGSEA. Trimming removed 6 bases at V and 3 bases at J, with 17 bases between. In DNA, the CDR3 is TGCAGCGTAACAGGGTCCGGGCGTGACTATGGCTACACCTTC. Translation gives CSVTGSGRDYGYTF. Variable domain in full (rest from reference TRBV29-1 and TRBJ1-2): SAVISQKPSRDICQRGTSLTIQCQVDSQVTMMFWYRQQPGQSLTLIATANQGSEATYESGFVIDKFPISRPNLTFSTLTVSNMSPEDSSIYLCSVTGSGRDYGYTFGSGTRLTVV.

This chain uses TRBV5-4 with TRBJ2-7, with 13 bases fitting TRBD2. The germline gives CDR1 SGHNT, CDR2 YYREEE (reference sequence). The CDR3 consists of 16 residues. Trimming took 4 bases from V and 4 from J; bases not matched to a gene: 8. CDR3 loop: CASSAATGLAGYEQYF. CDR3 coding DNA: TGTGCCAGCAGCGCCGCTACGGGACTAGCGGGATACGAGCAGTACTTC.

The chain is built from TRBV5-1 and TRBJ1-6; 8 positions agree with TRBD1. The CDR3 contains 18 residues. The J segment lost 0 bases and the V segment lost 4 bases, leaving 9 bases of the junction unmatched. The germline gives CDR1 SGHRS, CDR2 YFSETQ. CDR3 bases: TGCGCCAGCAGCCCCCAGGGACAGGAGAGCTCCTATAATTCACCCCTCCACTTT. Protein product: CASSPQGQESSYNSPLHF.

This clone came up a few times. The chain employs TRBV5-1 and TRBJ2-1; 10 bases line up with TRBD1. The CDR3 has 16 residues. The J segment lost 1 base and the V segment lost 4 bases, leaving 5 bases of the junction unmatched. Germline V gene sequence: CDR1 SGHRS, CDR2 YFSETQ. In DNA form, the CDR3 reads TGCGCCAGCAGCGCGGGACAGGGGACGTCCTACAATGAGCAGTTCTTC. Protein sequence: CASSAGQGTSYNEQFF.

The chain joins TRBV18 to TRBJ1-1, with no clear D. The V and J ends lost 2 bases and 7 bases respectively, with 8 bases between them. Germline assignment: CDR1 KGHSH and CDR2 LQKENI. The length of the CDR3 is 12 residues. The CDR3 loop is CASSPAPSEAFF. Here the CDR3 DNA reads TGTGCCAGCTCACCAGCCCCGAGTGAAGCTTTCTTT.

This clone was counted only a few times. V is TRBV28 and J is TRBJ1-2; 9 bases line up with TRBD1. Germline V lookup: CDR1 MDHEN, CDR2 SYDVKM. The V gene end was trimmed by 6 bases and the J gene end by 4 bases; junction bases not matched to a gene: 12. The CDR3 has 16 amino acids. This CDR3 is CASSQNGQGQGYGYTF. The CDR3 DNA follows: TGTGCCAGCAGCCAAAACGGACAGGGACAGGGCTATGGCTACACCTTC.

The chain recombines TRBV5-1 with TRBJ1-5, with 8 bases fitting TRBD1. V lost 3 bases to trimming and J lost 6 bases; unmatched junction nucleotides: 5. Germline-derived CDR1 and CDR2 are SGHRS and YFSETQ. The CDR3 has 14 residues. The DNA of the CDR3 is TGCGCCAGCAGCTCCGGGACAGGACTTCAGCCCCAGCATTTT. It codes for CASSSGTGLQPQHF.

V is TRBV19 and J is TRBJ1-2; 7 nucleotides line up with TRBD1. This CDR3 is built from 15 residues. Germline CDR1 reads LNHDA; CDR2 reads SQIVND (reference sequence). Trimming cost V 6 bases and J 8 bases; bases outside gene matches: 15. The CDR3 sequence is CASSLHGTDLRGYTF. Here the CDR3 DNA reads TGTGCCAGTAGCCTCCATGGGACAGACCTTCGGGGCTACACCTTC.

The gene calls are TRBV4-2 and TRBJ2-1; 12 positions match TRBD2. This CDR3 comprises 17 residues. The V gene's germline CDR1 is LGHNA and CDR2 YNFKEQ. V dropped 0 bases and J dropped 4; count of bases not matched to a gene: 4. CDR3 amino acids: CASSQEGGTSGYNEQFF. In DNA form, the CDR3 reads TGTGCCAGCAGCCAAGAGGGGGGGACTAGCGGGTACAATGAGCAGTTCTTC.

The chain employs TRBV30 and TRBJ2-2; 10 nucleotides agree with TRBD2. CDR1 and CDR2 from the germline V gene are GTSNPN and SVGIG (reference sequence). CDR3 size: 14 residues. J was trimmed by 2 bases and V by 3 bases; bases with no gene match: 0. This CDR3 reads CAWRLAGNTGELFF. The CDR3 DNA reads TGTGCCTGGAGACTAGCGGGAAACACCGGGGAGCTGTTTTTT.

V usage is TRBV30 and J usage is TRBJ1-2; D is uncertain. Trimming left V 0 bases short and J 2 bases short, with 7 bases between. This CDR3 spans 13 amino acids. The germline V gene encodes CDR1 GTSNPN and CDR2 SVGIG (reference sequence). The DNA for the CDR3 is TGTGCCTGGAGTGTATGGCAGAACTATGGCTACACCTTC. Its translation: CAWSVWQNYGYTF.

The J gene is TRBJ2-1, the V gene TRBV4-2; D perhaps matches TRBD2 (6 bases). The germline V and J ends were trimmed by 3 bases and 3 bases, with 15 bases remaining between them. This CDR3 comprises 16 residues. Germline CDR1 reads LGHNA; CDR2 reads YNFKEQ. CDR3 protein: CASSQAMGLIYNEQFF. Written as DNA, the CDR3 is TGTGCCAGCAGCCAGGCCATGGGACTTATCTACAATGAGCAGTTCTTC.

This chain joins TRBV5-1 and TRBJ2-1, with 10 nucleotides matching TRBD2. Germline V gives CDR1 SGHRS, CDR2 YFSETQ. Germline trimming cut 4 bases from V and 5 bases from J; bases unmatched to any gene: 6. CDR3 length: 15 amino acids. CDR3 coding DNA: TGCGCCAGCAGCCCGGGACTAGCGAAAAACAATGAGCAGTTCTTC. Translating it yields CASSPGLAKNNEQFF.

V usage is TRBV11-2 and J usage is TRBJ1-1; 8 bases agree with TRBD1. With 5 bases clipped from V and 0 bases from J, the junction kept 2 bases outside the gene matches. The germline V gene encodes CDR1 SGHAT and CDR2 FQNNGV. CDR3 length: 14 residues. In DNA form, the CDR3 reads TGTGCCAGCAGCAACAGGGGGATGAACACTGAAGCTTTCTTT. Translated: CASSNRGMNTEAFF. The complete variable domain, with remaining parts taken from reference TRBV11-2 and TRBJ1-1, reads EAGVAQSPRYKIIEKRQSVAFWCNPISGHATLYWYQQILGQGPKLLIQFQNNGVVDDSQLPKDRFSAERLKGVDSTLKIQPAKLEDSAVYLCASSNRGMNTEAFFGQGTRLTVV.

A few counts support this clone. The CDR3 region is CASSRDRQETQYF. The CDR3 nucleotides read TGTGCCAGCAGTCGGGACAGACAAGAGACCCAGTACTTC. The chain recombines TRBV6-5 with TRBJ2-5; 7 bases line up with TRBD1. The CDR3 consists of 13 residues. V gave up 5 bases and J gave up 2 bases; unmatched junction bases: 2. Germline values: CDR1 MNHEY, CDR2 SVGAGI.

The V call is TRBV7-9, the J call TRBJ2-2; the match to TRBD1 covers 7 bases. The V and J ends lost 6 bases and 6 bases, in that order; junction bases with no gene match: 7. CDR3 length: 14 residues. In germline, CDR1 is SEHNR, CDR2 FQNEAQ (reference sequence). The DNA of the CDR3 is TGTGCCAGCAGTACAGGGGTATCACCCGGGGAGCTGTTTTTT. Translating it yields CASSTGVSPGELFF. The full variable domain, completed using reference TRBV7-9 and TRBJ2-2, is DTGVSQNPRHKITKRGQNVTFRCDPISEHNRLYWYRQTLGQGPEFLTYFQNEAQLEKSRLLSDRFSAERPKGSFSTLEIQRTEQGDSAMYLCASSTGVSPGELFFGEGSRLTVL.

The CDR3, as DNA: TGCGCCAGCAGCCGCGCGGGAGGGTACAATGAGCAGTTCTTC. Protein product: CASSRAGGYNEQFF. The chain employs TRBV4-1 and TRBJ2-1, with TRBD2 identical over 9 bases. The V gene end was trimmed by 4 bases and the J gene end by 4 bases; junction bases not matched to a gene: 2. The CDR3 covers 14 residues. Germline CDR1 reads MGHRA; CDR2 reads YSYEKL.

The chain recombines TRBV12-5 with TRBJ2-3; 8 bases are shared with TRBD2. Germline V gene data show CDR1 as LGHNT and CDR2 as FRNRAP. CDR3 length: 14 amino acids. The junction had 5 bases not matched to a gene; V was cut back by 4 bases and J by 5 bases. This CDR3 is CASGSGGGIDTQYF. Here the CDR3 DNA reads TGTGCTAGTGGTTCCGGGGGGGGGATAGATACGCAGTATTTT.

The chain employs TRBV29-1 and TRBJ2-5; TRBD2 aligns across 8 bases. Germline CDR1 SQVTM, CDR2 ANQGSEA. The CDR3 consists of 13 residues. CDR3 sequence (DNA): TGCAGTATAGCGGGAAGGGGGAAAGAGACCCAGTACTTC. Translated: CSIAGRGKETQYF.

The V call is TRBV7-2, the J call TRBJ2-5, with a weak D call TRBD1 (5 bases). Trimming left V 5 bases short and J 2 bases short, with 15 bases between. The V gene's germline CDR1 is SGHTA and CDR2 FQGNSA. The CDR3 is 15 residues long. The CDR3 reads CASSRIYRFQETQYF. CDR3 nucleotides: TGTGCCAGCAGCCGTATTTACAGGTTTCAAGAGACCCAGTACTTC.

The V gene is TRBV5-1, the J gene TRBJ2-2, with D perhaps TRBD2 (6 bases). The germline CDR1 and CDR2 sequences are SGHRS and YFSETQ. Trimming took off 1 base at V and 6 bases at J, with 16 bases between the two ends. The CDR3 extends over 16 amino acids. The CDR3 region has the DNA TGCGCCAGCAGCTTGCCTCGGCGGGAAGGAGCCGGGGAGCTGTTTTTT. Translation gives CASSLPRREGAGELFF.

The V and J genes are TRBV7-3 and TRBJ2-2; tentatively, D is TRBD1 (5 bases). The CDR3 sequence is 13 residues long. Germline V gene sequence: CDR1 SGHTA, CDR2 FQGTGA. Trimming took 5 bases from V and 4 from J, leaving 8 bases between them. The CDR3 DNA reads TGTGCCAGCAGCGGCCAGGGCACCGGGGAGCTGTTTTTT. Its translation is CASSGQGTGELFF.

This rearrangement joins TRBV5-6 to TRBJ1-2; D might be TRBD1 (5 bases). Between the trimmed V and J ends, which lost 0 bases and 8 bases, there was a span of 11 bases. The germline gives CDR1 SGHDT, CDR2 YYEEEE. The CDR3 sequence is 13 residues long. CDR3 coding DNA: TGTGCCAGCAGCTTGGCCAGGGTAGGAGGCTACACCTTC. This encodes CASSLARVGGYTF.

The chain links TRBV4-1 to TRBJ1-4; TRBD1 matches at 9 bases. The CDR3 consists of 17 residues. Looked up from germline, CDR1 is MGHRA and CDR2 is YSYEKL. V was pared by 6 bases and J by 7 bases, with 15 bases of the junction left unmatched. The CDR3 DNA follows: TGCGCCAGCAGTGCCTTCCCGGGACAGGGACGAGGTGAAAAACTGTTTTTT. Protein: CASSAFPGQGRGEKLFF.

The CDR3 here is CASSLAAGLVETQYF. The CDR3 DNA reads TGCGCCAGCAGCTTGGCCGCGGGGCTTGTGGAGACCCAGTACTTC. J is TRBJ2-5 and V is TRBV5-1, with D possibly being TRBD2 (6 bases). V was clipped by 0 bases and J by 5 bases, with 14 bases between them. The CDR3 spans 15 residues. Germline CDR1 and CDR2: SGHRS and YFSETQ.

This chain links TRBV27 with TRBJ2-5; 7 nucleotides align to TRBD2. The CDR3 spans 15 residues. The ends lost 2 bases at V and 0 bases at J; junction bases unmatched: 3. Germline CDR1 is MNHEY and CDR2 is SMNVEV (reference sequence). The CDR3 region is CASSLSGDHQETQYF. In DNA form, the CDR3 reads TGTGCCAGCAGTTTAAGCGGGGACCACCAAGAGACCCAGTACTTC.

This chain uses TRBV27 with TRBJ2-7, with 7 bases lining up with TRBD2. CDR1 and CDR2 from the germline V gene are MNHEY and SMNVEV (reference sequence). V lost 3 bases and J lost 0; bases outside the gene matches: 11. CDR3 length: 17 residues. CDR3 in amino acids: CASSFRTGTTYSYEQYF. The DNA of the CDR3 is TGTGCCAGCAGTTTTCGAACCGGGACTACTTACTCCTACGAGCAGTACTTC.